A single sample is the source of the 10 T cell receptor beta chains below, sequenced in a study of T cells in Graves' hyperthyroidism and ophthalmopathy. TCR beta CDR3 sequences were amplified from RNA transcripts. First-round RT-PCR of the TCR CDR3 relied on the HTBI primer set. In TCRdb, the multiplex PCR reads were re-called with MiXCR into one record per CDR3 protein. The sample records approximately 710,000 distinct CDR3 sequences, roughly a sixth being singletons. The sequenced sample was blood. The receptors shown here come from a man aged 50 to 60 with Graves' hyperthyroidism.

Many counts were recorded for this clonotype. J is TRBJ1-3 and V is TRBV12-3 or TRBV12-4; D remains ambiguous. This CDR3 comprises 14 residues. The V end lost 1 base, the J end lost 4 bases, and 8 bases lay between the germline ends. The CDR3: CASSLDGRGNTIYF. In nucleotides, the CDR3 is TGTGCCAGCAGTTTAGACGGGCGCGGAAACACCATATATTTT.

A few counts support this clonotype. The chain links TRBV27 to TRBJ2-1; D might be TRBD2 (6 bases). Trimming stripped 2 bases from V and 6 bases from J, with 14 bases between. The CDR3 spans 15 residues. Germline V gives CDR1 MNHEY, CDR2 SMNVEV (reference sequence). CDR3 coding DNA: TGTGCCAGCAGTTTAGGGGCTAGCGTTGTCAATGAGCAGTTCTTC. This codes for CASSLGASVVNEQFF.

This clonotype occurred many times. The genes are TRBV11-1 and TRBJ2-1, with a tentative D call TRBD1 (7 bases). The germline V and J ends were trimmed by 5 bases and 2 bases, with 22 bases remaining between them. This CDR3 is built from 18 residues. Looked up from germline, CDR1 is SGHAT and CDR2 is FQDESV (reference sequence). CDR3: CASSLVTGTHGTYNEQFF. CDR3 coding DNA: TGTGCCAGCAGCCTAGTGACAGGGACTCACGGGACCTACAATGAGCAGTTCTTC.

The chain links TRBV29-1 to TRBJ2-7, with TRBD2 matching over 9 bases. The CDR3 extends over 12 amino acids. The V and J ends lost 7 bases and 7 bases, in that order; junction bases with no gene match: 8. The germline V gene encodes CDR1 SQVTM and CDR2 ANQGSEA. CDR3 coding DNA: TGCAGCGCCAGACTAGCGGCGGGGGAGCAGTACTTC. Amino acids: CSARLAAGEQYF.

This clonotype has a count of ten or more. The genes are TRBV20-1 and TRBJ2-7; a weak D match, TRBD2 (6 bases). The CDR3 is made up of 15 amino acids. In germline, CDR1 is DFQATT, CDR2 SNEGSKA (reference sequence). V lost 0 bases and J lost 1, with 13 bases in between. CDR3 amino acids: CSARDPLAWSYEQYF. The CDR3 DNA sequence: TGCAGTGCTAGAGATCCGCTAGCGTGGTCCTACGAGCAGTACTTC.

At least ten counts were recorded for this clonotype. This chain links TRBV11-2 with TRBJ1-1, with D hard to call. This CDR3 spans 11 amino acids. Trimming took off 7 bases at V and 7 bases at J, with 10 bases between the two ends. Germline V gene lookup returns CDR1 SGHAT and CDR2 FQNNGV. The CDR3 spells CASTLLGEAFF. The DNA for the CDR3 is TGTGCCAGCACCCTACTTGGTGAAGCTTTCTTT.

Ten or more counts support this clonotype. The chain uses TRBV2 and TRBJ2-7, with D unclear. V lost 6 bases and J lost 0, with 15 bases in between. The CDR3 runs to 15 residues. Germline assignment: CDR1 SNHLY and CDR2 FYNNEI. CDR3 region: CASRTGQISSYEQYF. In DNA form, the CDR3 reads TGTGCCAGCAGGACGGGCCAGATATCCTCCTACGAGCAGTACTTC.

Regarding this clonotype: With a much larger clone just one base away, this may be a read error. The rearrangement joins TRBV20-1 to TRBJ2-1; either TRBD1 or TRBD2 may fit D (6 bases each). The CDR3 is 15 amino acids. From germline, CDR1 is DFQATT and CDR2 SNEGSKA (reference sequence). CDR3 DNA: TGCAGTGCCGTCCCGGGGGCTGGATCCTGCAATGAGCAGTTCTTC. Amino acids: CSAVPGAGSCNEQFF.

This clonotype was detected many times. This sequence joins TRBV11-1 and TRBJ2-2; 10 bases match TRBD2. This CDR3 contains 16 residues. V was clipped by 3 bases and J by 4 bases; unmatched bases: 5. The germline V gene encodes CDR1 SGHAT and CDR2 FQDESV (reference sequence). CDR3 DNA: TGTGCCAGCAGCTTTCGACTAGCGGGTCTCACCGGGGAGCTGTTTTTT. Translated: CASSFRLAGLTGELFF.

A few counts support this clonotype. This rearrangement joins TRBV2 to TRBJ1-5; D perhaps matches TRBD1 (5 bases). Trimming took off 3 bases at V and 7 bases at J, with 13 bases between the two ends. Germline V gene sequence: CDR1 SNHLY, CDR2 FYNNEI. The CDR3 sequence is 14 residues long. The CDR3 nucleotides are TGTGCCAGCAGTGAGGGAGGGGTCGGACAGCCCCAGCATTTT. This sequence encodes CASSEGGVGQPQHF. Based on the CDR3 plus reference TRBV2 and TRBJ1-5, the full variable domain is EPEVTQTPSHQVTQMGQEVILRCVPISNHLYFYWYRQILGQKVEFLVSFYNNEISEKSEIFDDQFSVERPDGSNFTLKIRSTKLEDSAMYFCASSEGGVGQPQHFGDGTRLSIL.